The next 30 T cell receptor beta chains were all read from a single sample in a study of control samples from healthy donors and cancer patients. Libraries were prepared by immunoSEQ multiplex PCR; TCRdb keeps only in-frame clonotypes and omits some of them. This sample has more than 80,000 clones, with 85% to 95% found just once. Source material: blood. The source is a man aged 18 to 30 in good health.

The chain recombines TRBV5-1 with TRBJ2-3; the D is unclear. Trimming removed 6 bases from V and 6 bases from J, with 14 bases in between. Germline loops: CDR1 SGHRS, CDR2 YFSETQ. This CDR3 has 13 residues. DNA for the CDR3: TGCGCCAGCAAGGTGGCCTACGAGGATACGCAGTATTTT. Amino acids: CASKVAYEDTQYF.

The chain combines TRBV6-5 with TRBJ1-3, with D possibly matching TRBD1 (5 bases). The V gene's germline CDR1 is MNHEY and CDR2 SVGAGI. V dropped 5 bases and J dropped 5 bases, with 16 bases sitting between them. This CDR3 contains 15 residues. CDR3 sequence: CASSPTTPDRNTIYF. The CDR3 DNA sequence: TGTGCCAGCAGTCCCACCACCCCGGACAGAAACACCATATATTTT.

The sample holds a few counts of this clone. This rearrangement joins TRBV7-2 to TRBJ2-7, with TRBD2 identical over 7 bases. Germline-derived CDR1 and CDR2 are SGHTA and FQGNSA. This CDR3 contains 16 residues. J lost 7 bases, V lost 4 bases, and 16 bases had no gene match. The CDR3 is CASSSSGGSFPQEQYF. Written as DNA, the CDR3 is TGTGCCAGCAGCTCATCGGGCGGGAGTTTCCCCCAAGAGCAGTACTTC. Full variable domain (rest looked up from reference TRBV7-2 and TRBJ2-7): GAGVSQSPSNKVTEKGKDVELRCDPISGHTALYWYRQSLGQGLEFLIYFQGNSAPDKSGLPSDRFSAERTGGSVSTLTIQRTQQEDSAVYLCASSSSGGSFPQEQYFGPGTRLTVT.

This chain links TRBV2 with TRBJ2-7, with TRBD2 identical over 10 bases. This CDR3 has 14 amino acids. The V and J ends lost 6 bases and 1 base, in that order; junction bases with no gene match: 3. The germline gives CDR1 SNHLY, CDR2 FYNNEI. The chain's CDR3 is CASSTSGISYEQYF. Here the CDR3 DNA reads TGTGCCAGCAGCACTAGCGGGATATCCTACGAGCAGTACTTC. The full variable domain, rest sourced from reference TRBV2 and TRBJ2-7, is EPEVTQTPSHQVTQMGQEVILRCVPISNHLYFYWYRQILGQKVEFLVSFYNNEISEKSEIFDDQFSVERPDGSNFTLKIRSTKLEDSAMYFCASSTSGISYEQYFGPGTRLTVT.

The V and J genes are TRBV7-9 and TRBJ1-5; no clear D gene. Germline CDR1 reads SEHNR; CDR2 reads FQNEAQ (reference sequence). CDR3 size: 14 residues. V shed 5 bases and J shed 4 bases, with 12 bases lying between them. For the CDR3, the DNA is TGTGCCAGCAGCGTGGTAGGCGGGAATCAGCCCCAGCATTTT. Translating it yields CASSVVGGNQPQHF.

The gene calls are TRBV27 and TRBJ2-1; 10 nucleotides match TRBD2. Germline lookup yields CDR1 MNHEY and CDR2 SMNVEV (reference sequence). V gave up 8 bases and J gave up 1 base; unmatched junction bases: 8. This CDR3 is 16 amino acids long. The CDR3 protein is CASEPAGLASYNEQFF. The DNA for the CDR3 is TGTGCCAGCGAACCCGCGGGACTAGCGTCCTACAATGAGCAGTTCTTC.

In DNA form, the CDR3 reads TGCGCCAGCAGCCAAGATAGATTAGGCTATGGCTACACCTTC. It codes for CASSQDRLGYGYTF. The rearrangement uses TRBV4-3 and TRBJ1-2; D not resolved. V lost 0 bases to trimming and J lost 4 bases, with 9 bases between them. There are 14 residues in the CDR3. Germline CDR1 reads LGHNA; CDR2 reads YSLEER.

The chain carries TRBV7-3 and TRBJ2-1, with TRBD2 matching 7 bases. This CDR3 spans 14 amino acids. The ends lost 5 bases at V and 2 bases at J; junction bases unmatched: 3. The V gene's germline CDR1 is SGHTA and CDR2 FQGTGA. The CDR3 region is CASSPGLAYNEQFF. In DNA, the CDR3 is TGTGCCAGCAGCCCCGGACTAGCCTACAATGAGCAGTTCTTC.

The genes are TRBV27 and TRBJ2-5, with D perhaps matching TRBD2 (6 bases). The CDR3 has 14 residues. CDR1 and CDR2 from the germline V gene are MNHEY and SMNVEV (reference sequence). The ends were cut back, 5 bases at V and 2 bases at J, with 12 bases in the middle. The CDR3 reads CASSAAGPQETQYF. The CDR3, as DNA: TGTGCCAGCAGTGCCGCGGGGCCTCAAGAGACCCAGTACTTC.

The gene calls are TRBV3-1 (or the pseudogene TRBV3-2) and TRBJ1-2; unclear D gene. The V gene lost 4 bases and the J gene lost 6 bases, with 12 bases spanning the gap. Per the germline V gene, CDR1 is LGHDT and CDR2 is YNNKEL (reference sequence). The CDR3 is made up of 13 amino acids. The CDR3 sequence: CASSPNPKHGYTF. The CDR3 nucleotides are TGTGCCAGCAGCCCGAATCCCAAACATGGCTACACCTTC.

The gene calls are TRBV4-3 and TRBJ1-3; D is undetermined. Looked up from germline, CDR1 is LGHNA and CDR2 is YSLEER. The CDR3 runs 15 residues. V was clipped by 1 base and J by 7 bases, with 14 bases between them. In nucleotides, the CDR3 is TGCGCCAGCAGCCAAGTTGCTCAAGAGCCGAACACCATATATTTT. It specifies CASSQVAQEPNTIYF.

The rearrangement joins TRBV7-9 to TRBJ1-1, with TRBD1 matching over 10 bases. Losses at the gene ends were 3 bases for V and 0 bases for J; bases not matched to a gene: 10. Germline V gives CDR1 SEHNR, CDR2 FQNEAQ (reference sequence). The CDR3 runs to 18 residues. CDR3 protein: CASSFSVGTGDMNTEAFF. CDR3 sequence (DNA): TGTGCCAGCAGCTTCAGTGTAGGGACAGGGGATATGAACACTGAAGCTTTCTTT.

The gene calls are TRBV6-4 and TRBJ1-5, with D perhaps TRBD1 (6 bases). V was pared by 7 bases and J by 0 bases, with 19 bases between. This CDR3 is built from 17 residues. Germline-derived CDR1 and CDR2 are MRHNA and SNTAGT. The CDR3 DNA is TGTGCCAGCACGATTCTTTTGACAGGCAATAGCAATCAGCCCCAGCATTTT. Amino acid sequence: CASTILLTGNSNQPQHF.

The chain links TRBV9 to TRBJ1-5; 9 bases fit TRBD1. CDR3 size: 15 residues. Germline CDR1 reads SGDLS; CDR2 reads YYNGEE. Trimming at V came to 0 bases and at J to 7 bases, leaving 5 bases not matched to a gene. Here the CDR3 reads CASSVGGQGIQPQHF. CDR3 coding DNA: TGTGCCAGCAGCGTAGGGGGACAGGGTATCCAGCCCCAGCATTTT.

The chain carries TRBV12-5 and TRBJ1-6, with a possible D match to TRBD1 (6 bases). The V and J ends lost 5 bases and 7 bases respectively, with 9 bases between them. The germline gives CDR1 LGHNT, CDR2 FRNRAP. The CDR3 sequence is 13 residues long. CDR3 sequence reads: CASGGGANSPLHF. The CDR3 DNA reads TGTGCTAGTGGTGGGGGGGCAAATTCACCCCTCCACTTT.

This clone was seen just once. The V call is TRBV7-9, the J call TRBJ2-7; D is unclear. Between the trimmed V and J ends, which lost 5 bases and 3 bases, there was a span of 8 bases. CDR1 SEHNR and CDR2 FQNEAQ come from the germline V gene (reference sequence). This CDR3 is built from 12 residues. In DNA form, the CDR3 reads TGTGCCAGCAGCCCAGCTGACTACGAGCAGTACTTC. This sequence encodes CASSPADYEQYF.

CDR3 DNA sequence: TGTGCCAGTAGGGATCCGGGACGCCGGCAGGACGAGCAGTACTTC. Its protein product is CASRDPGRRQDEQYF. This rearrangement joins TRBV19 to TRBJ2-7; D could derive from TRBD1 or TRBD2 (5 bases each). Germline V gives CDR1 LNHDA, CDR2 SQIVND (reference sequence). The CDR3 runs 15 residues. Trimming removed 6 bases from V and 5 bases from J, with 20 bases in between. Together with reference TRBV19 and TRBJ2-7, the CDR3 gives the full variable domain: DGGITQSPKYLFRKEGQNVTLSCEQNLNHDAMYWYRQDPGQGLRLIYYSQIVNDFQKGDIAEGYSVSREKKESFPLTVTSAQKNPTAFYLCASRDPGRRQDEQYFGPGTRLTVT.

The chain couples TRBV7-2 to TRBJ1-3, with 8 bases lining up with TRBD1. This CDR3 comprises 15 residues. V lost 3 bases to trimming and J lost 4 bases; unmatched junction nucleotides: 5. Per the germline V gene, CDR1 is SGHTA and CDR2 is FQGNSA. CDR3 sequence: CASSLATGVGNTIYF. CDR3 in DNA: TGTGCCAGCAGCTTGGCGACAGGGGTCGGAAACACCATATATTTT.

The chain uses TRBV19 and TRBJ2-3; a possible D gene is TRBD1 (6 bases). Germline CDR1 and CDR2: LNHDA and SQIVND (reference sequence). The CDR3 sequence is 13 residues long. V dropped 3 bases and J dropped 6 bases, with 10 bases sitting between them. The CDR3, as DNA: TGTGCCAGTAGTATGGATCAGGGGGATACGCAGTATTTT. Its protein is CASSMDQGDTQYF. Combining the CDR3 with reference TRBV19 and TRBJ2-3 gives the whole variable domain DGGITQSPKYLFRKEGQNVTLSCEQNLNHDAMYWYRQDPGQGLRLIYYSQIVNDFQKGDIAEGYSVSREKKESFPLTVTSAQKNPTAFYLCASSMDQGDTQYFGPGTRLTVL.

On this clone: Germline is not matched at one junction end, which may reflect a read error. V is TRBV6-1 and J is TRBJ2-5; tentative D call: TRBD1 (6 bases). CDR1 and CDR2 from the germline V gene are MNHNS and SASEGT. This CDR3 has 11 amino acids. The CDR3, as DNA: TGTGCCAGCAGGGAAGGGGGGACCCAGTACTTC. Amino acids: CASREGGTQYF.

The chain uses TRBV27 and TRBJ1-4, with D unclear. This CDR3 has 14 amino acids. Trimming pared 1 base from V and 8 bases from J, leaving 11 bases between. Per the germline V gene, CDR1 is MNHEY and CDR2 is SMNVEV (reference sequence). The CDR3 is CASSLLSVGEKLFF. DNA for the CDR3: TGTGCCAGCAGTTTATTATCCGTGGGAGAAAAACTGTTTTTT.

In this sample, this clone turned up once. The V gene is TRBV11-2, the J gene TRBJ2-1; TRBD2 might be the D (6 bases). The CDR3 is 12 amino acids. V lost 2 bases and J 9 bases, leaving 8 bases between the germline ends. CDR1 is SGHAT, CDR2 FQNNGV, per germline. The CDR3: CASSLIGGEQFF. CDR3 sequence (DNA): TGTGCCAGCAGCTTAATCGGGGGTGAGCAGTTCTTC.

The chain is built from TRBV27 and TRBJ1-1; D may be TRBD1 (5 bases). Trimming cost V 0 bases and J 4 bases, with 9 bases left between them. This CDR3 is 14 amino acids long. CDR1 is MNHEY, CDR2 SMNVEV, per germline (reference sequence). This CDR3 is CASSLSQRGTEAFF. The CDR3 nucleotides are TGTGCCAGCAGTTTATCGCAGAGGGGCACTGAAGCTTTCTTT.

V usage is TRBV2 and J usage is TRBJ1-2; possible D gene TRBD1, 6 bases. The germline gives CDR1 SNHLY, CDR2 FYNNEI. There are 12 residues in the CDR3. Trimming removed 3 bases from V and 6 bases from J, with 8 bases in between. CDR3: CASSEAGDGYTF. Written as DNA, the CDR3 is TGTGCCAGCAGTGAGGCAGGGGATGGCTACACCTTC.

The CDR3 bases are TGCGCCAGCAGCCATCCCATAGCGGGAGGTCCTCGTGGGGATGAGCAGTTCTTC. Amino acids: CASSHPIAGGPRGDEQFF. This chain uses TRBV4-1 with TRBJ2-1, with TRBD2 identical over 10 bases. The germline gives CDR1 MGHRA, CDR2 YSYEKL. Germline trimming cut 3 bases from V and 8 bases from J; bases unmatched to any gene: 16. The CDR3 covers 18 residues.

The gene calls are TRBV18 and TRBJ2-7, with D tentatively TRBD2 (6 bases). V lost 2 bases, J lost 1 base, and 6 bases lay in between. Looked up from germline, CDR1 is KGHSH and CDR2 is LQKENI. The CDR3 totals 13 residues. CDR3 nucleotide sequence: TGTGCCAGCTCACCAGGGACTTCCTACGAGCAGTACTTC. It encodes CASSPGTSYEQYF.

This clone was seen ten or more times. The rearrangement uses TRBV2 and TRBJ1-5, with 9 bases matching TRBD1. J was trimmed by 4 bases and V by 0 bases; bases with no gene match: 7. The germline gives CDR1 SNHLY, CDR2 FYNNEI. This CDR3 contains 17 residues. Here the CDR3 DNA reads TGTGCCAGCAGTGAAGCGGGACAGGGTTTTGCAAATCAGCCCCAGCATTTT. This gives the protein CASSEAGQGFANQPQHF.

The chain is built from TRBV7-2 and TRBJ2-4, with D possibly being TRBD1 (6 bases). CDR1 and CDR2 from the germline V gene are SGHTA and FQGNSA. Trimming stripped 1 base from V and 7 bases from J, with 14 bases between. CDR3 length equals 15 residues. CDR3 residues: CASSLGGQGRNIQYF. Here the CDR3 DNA reads TGTGCCAGCAGCTTAGGGGGGCAGGGACGCAACATTCAGTACTTC.

This chain joins TRBV9 and TRBJ2-7; TRBD1 matches 7 bases. V dropped 0 bases and J dropped 5; count of bases not matched to a gene: 11. The CDR3 spans 16 residues. Germline V gene sequence: CDR1 SGDLS, CDR2 YYNGEE. CDR3 nucleotides: TGTGCCAGCAGCGTAGGTAGAGGGGGCGGATGGGACGAGCAGTACTTC. The encoded protein is CASSVGRGGGWDEQYF.

This CDR3 is CASSFPEKSYNEQFF. The CDR3 nucleotides are TGTGCCAGTAGTTTCCCTGAAAAATCCTACAATGAGCAGTTCTTC. The V gene is TRBV19, the J gene TRBJ2-1; unclear D gene. Germline V CDR1 and CDR2: LNHDA, SQIVND (reference sequence). V was shortened by 5 bases and J by 1 base, with 12 bases between the two germline ends. The CDR3 totals 15 residues.